This TCR beta chain was sequenced in a study of control samples from healthy donors and cancer patients. The assay was immunoSEQ multiplex PCR, and TCRdb's table has in-frame clones only and misses some. The repertoire holds 60,000 to 70,000 clones, with about four fifths as singletons. The CDR3 spans 14 residues. The germline V gene encodes CDR1 ENHRY and CDR2 SYGVKD. Trimming cost V 2 bases and J 4 bases, with 12 bases left between them. The sequenced material came from PBMCs. The clonotype originates from a woman in her forties or fifties with lung cancer. The J gene is TRBJ2-7, the V gene TRBV10-3; no reliable D call. The CDR3 bases are TGTGCCATCAGTGAGCCTGACCTGGGGTACGAGCAGTACTTC. It encodes CAISEPDLGYEQYF.